These 11 T cell receptor beta chains share one sample of origin, sequenced in a study of low-dose radiotherapy and immunotherapy resistance in tumors. Priming of first-strand cDNA relied on TRAV- and TRBV-specific primers (covering alpha and beta chains). A constant-region primer paired with the V-primer adapter amplified TCRs over about 20 PCR cycles. TCRdb passed the reads through MiXCR, listing each CDR3 protein once. The sample gives tens of thousands of distinct CDR3 sequences, over 15% of which show up once; 2.8% is in the top ten. Time point here: before trial treatment. The input for sequencing was PBMCs, taken before treatment. All receptors derive from a male donor with prostate cancer.

This clonotype was observed once. A single base is all that separates this from a far larger clone, so a read error is likely. V is TRBV13 and J is TRBJ1-5; 8 bases fit TRBD1. The CDR3 has 13 residues. V dropped 5 bases and J dropped 6; count of bases not matched to a gene: 3. Germline CDR1 is PRHDT and CDR2 is FYEKMQ (reference sequence). This CDR3 reads CASSETGGQPQHF. CDR3 in DNA: TGTGCCAGCAGCGAAACAGGGGGTCAGCCCCAGCATTTT.

This clonotype has at least ten counts. The chain recombines TRBV18 with TRBJ2-5; TRBD1 agrees at 10 bases. Looked up from germline, CDR1 is KGHSH and CDR2 is LQKENI. The V segment lost 3 bases and the J segment 4 bases; nucleotides outside the gene matches: 5. CDR3 length equals 15 residues. The CDR3 region has the DNA TGTGCCAGCTCACCCGGCGACAGGGGGCGAGAGACCCAGTACTTC. It translates to CASSPGDRGRETQYF.

This clonotype was seen many times. The chain recombines TRBV3-1 with TRBJ2-7; 12 positions match TRBD1. With 3 bases clipped from V and 7 bases from J, the junction kept 7 bases outside the gene matches. The CDR3 is made up of 15 amino acids. In germline, CDR1 is LGHDT, CDR2 YNNKEL (reference sequence). The CDR3 here is CASSQSGTGGREQYF. DNA of the CDR3: TGTGCCAGCAGCCAGTCCGGGACAGGGGGCCGGGAGCAGTACTTC.

In its sample, this clonotype was seen many times. The chain combines TRBV18 with TRBJ1-2, with D possibly matching TRBD1 (5 bases). Trimming took 3 bases from V and 0 from J, leaving 8 bases between them. The CDR3 covers 14 residues. CDR1 is KGHSH and CDR2 is LQKENI in the germline V gene. The CDR3 spells CASSPAQANYGYTF. The CDR3 DNA follows: TGTGCCAGCTCACCTGCACAGGCTAACTATGGCTACACCTTC.

This clonotype has a handful of counts. The chain uses TRBV19 and TRBJ2-3; D is possibly TRBD2 (6 bases). With 4 bases removed from V and 2 bases from J, the gap between germline ends came to 7 bases. This CDR3 contains 13 residues. Looked up from germline, CDR1 is LNHDA and CDR2 is SQIVND (reference sequence). CDR3 in amino acids: CASSSGDTDTQYF. The CDR3, as DNA: TGTGCCAGTAGTAGCGGGGACACAGATACGCAGTATTTT.

This clonotype was recorded many times. The genes are TRBV15 and TRBJ1-1; D is ambiguous. Trimming shortened V by 7 bases and J by 9 bases, and 15 bases separated the two germline ends. The CDR3 consists of 12 residues. From germline, CDR1 is LNHNV and CDR2 YYDKDF (reference sequence). In nucleotides, the CDR3 is TGTGCCACCATGACTAGCAGGTCCAAAGCTTTCTTT. It is translated as CATMTSRSKAFF. The full variable domain, completed using reference TRBV15 and TRBJ1-1, is DAMVIQNPRYQVTQFGKPVTLSCSQTLNHNVMYWYQQKSSQAPKLLFHYYDKDFNNEADTPDNFQSRRPNTSFCFLDIRSPGLGDTAMYLCATMTSRSKAFFGQGTRLTVV.

This clonotype was recorded a few times. The chain is built from TRBV18 and TRBJ1-5; possible D gene TRBD1, 6 bases. The CDR3 spans 14 residues. Deletions cut 6 bases from V and 6 bases from J, with 15 bases between. CDR1 and CDR2 from the germline V gene are KGHSH and LQKENI. The CDR3 nucleotides read TGTGCCAGCTCGCCCGACGGGGGCGGTCAGCCCCAGCATTTT. It is translated as CASSPDGGGQPQHF.

This clonotype was observed at least ten times. This chain uses TRBV3-1 with TRBJ2-2; D gene uncertain. The CDR3 is 16 amino acids. V lost 0 bases and J 6 bases, leaving 14 bases between the germline ends. Germline V gene sequence: CDR1 LGHDT, CDR2 YNNKEL (reference sequence). The CDR3 is CASSQEALMTAGELFF. The DNA of the CDR3 is TGTGCCAGCAGCCAAGAGGCCCTAATGACCGCCGGGGAGCTGTTTTTT.

This clonotype was picked up many times. This chain links TRBV29-1 with TRBJ1-2, with a weak D call TRBD1 (5 bases). V gave up 7 bases and J gave up 6 bases, with 12 bases separating them. CDR1 is SQVTM, CDR2 ANQGSEA, per germline. The CDR3 is 11 amino acids. The DNA for the CDR3 is TGCAGCGGTAGGGGACTCGATGGCTACACCTTC. It is translated as CSGRGLDGYTF.

This clonotype was observed many times. V is TRBV2 and J is TRBJ2-7; unclear D gene. V shed 3 bases and J shed 3 bases, with 0 bases lying between them. CDR3 size: 10 residues. Germline V gene data show CDR1 as SNHLY and CDR2 as FYNNEI. CDR3: CASSDYEQYF. The CDR3 DNA reads TGTGCCAGCAGTGACTACGAGCAGTACTTC.

This clonotype was counted many times. The chain combines TRBV7-9 with TRBJ2-1; 9 bases match TRBD2. J lost 4 bases, V lost 6 bases, and 13 bases had no gene match. CDR1 is SEHNR and CDR2 is FQNEAQ in the germline V gene (reference sequence). This CDR3 spans 17 amino acids. CDR3 protein: CASSPWLAGGRYNEQFF. In DNA, the CDR3 is TGTGCCAGCAGTCCTTGGCTGGCGGGGGGGCGGTACAATGAGCAGTTCTTC. The full variable domain, in which reference TRBV7-9 and TRBJ2-1 provide the parts outside the CDR3, is DTGVSQNPRHKITKRGQNVTFRCDPISEHNRLYWYRQTLGQGPEFLTYFQNEAQLEKSRLLSDRFSAERPKGSFSTLEIQRTEQGDSAMYLCASSPWLAGGRYNEQFFGPGTRLTVL.